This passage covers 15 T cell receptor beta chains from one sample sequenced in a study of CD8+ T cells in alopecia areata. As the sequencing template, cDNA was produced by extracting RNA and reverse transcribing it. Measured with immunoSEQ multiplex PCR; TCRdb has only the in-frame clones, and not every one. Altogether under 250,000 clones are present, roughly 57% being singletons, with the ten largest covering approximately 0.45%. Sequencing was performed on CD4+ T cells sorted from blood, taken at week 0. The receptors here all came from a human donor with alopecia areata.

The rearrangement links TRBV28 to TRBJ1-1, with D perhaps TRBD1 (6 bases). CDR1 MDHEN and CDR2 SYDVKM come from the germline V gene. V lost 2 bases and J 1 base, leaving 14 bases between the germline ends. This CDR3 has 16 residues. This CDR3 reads CASSLPPGQPNTEAFF. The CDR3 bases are TGTGCCAGCAGTTTACCCCCGGGACAACCGAACACTGAAGCTTTCTTT.

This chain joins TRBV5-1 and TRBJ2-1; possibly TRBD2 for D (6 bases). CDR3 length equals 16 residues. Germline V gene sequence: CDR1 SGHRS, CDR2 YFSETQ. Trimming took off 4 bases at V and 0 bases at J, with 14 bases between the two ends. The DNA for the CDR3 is TGCGCCAGCAGCCAGGGACTGATTAGCTCCTACAATGAGCAGTTCTTC. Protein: CASSQGLISSYNEQFF.

The CDR3 spells CASSQEVKLPPAFF. CDR3 DNA: TGTGCCAGCAGCCAAGAGGTTAAGCTCCCGCCAGCTTTCTTT. The chain combines TRBV4-2 with TRBJ1-1, with D unresolved. The CDR3 loop spans 14 amino acids. Germline V gene data show CDR1 as LGHNA and CDR2 as YNFKEQ. V dropped 0 bases and J dropped 10 bases, with 15 bases sitting between them.

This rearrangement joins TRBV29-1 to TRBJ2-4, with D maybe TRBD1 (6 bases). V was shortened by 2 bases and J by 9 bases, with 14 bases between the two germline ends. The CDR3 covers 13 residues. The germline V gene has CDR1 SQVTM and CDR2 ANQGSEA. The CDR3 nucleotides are TGCAGCGTTGAAATTGGGGGCGGCGCCATTCAGTACTTC. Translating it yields CSVEIGGGAIQYF. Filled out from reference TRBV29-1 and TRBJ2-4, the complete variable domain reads SAVISQKPSRDICQRGTSLTIQCQVDSQVTMMFWYRQQPGQSLTLIATANQGSEATYESGFVIDKFPISRPNLTFSTLTVSNMSPEDSSIYLCSVEIGGGAIQYFGAGTRLSVL.

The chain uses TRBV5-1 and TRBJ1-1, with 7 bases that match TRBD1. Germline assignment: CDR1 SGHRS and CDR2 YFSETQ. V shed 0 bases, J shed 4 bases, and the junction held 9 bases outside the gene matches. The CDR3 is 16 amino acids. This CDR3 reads CASSLGVGGSVTEAFF. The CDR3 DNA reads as TGCGCCAGCAGCTTGGGTGTAGGGGGCTCAGTCACTGAAGCTTTCTTT.

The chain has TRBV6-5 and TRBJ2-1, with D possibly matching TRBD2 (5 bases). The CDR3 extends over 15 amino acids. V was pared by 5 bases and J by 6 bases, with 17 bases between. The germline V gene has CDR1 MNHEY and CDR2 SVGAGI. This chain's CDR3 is CASSRGLISRNEQFF. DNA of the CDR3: TGTGCCAGCAGTCGCGGACTGATTTCCCGCAATGAGCAGTTCTTC.

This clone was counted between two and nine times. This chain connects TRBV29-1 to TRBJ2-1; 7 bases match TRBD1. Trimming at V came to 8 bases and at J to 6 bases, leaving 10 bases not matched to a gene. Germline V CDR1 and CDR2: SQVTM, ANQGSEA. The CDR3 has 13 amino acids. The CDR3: CSTERGTANEQFF. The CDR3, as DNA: TGCAGCACAGAGAGGGGGACAGCCAATGAGCAGTTCTTC.

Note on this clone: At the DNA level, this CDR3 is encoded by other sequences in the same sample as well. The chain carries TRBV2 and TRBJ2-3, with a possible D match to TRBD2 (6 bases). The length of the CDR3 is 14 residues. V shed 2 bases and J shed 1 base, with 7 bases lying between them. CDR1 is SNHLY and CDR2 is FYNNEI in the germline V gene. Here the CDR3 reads CASSESGGTDTQYF. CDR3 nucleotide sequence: TGTGCCAGCAGTGAATCGGGGGGCACAGATACGCAGTATTTT.

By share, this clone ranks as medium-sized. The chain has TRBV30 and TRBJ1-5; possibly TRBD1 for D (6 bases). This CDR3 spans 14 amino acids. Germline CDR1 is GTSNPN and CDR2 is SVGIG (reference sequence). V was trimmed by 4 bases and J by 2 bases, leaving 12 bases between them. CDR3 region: CAWNRDGGNQPQHF. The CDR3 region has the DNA TGTGCCTGGAACAGGGACGGGGGCAATCAGCCCCAGCATTTT. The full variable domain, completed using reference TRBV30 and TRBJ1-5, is SQTIHQWPATLVQPVGSPLSLECTVEGTSNPNLYWYRQAAGRGLQLLFYSVGIGQISSEVPQNLSASRPQDRQFILSSKKLLLSDSGFYLCAWNRDGGNQPQHFGDGTRLSIL.

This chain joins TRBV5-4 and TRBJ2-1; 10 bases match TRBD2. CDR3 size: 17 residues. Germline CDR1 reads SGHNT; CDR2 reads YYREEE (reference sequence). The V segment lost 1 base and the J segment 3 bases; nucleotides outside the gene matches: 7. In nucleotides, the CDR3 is TGTGCCAGCAGCTTGTATCGTCTAGCGGGAGACTACAATGAGCAGTTCTTC. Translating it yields CASSLYRLAGDYNEQFF.

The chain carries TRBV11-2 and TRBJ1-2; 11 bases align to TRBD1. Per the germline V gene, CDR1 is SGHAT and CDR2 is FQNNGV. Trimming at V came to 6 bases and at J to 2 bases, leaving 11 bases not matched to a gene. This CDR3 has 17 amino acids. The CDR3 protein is CASRRPGQGARNYGYTF. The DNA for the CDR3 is TGTGCCAGCAGGCGCCCCGGACAGGGGGCGAGGAACTATGGCTACACCTTC.

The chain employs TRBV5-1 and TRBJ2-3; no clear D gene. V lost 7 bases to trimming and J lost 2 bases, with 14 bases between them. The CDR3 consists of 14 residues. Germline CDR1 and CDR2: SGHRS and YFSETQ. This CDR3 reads CASAMRFATDTQYF. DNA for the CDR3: TGCGCCAGCGCTATGAGGTTTGCCACAGATACGCAGTATTTT.

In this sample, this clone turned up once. As DNA, the CDR3 is TGTGCCAGTACCCCCCTCCCCTCCTACAATGAGCAGTTCTTC. This encodes CASTPLPSYNEQFF. V and J are TRBV19 and TRBJ2-1; D gene ambiguous. This CDR3 has 14 amino acids. The germline V gene has CDR1 LNHDA and CDR2 SQIVND (reference sequence). V was pared by 7 bases and J by 0 bases, with 10 bases between.

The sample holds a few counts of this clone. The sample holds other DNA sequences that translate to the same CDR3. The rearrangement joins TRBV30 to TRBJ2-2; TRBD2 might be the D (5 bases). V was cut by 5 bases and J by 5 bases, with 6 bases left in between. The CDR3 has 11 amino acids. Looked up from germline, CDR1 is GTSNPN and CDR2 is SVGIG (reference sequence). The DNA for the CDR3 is TGTGCCTGGGGAGGAACCGGGGAGCTGTTTTTT. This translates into CAWGGTGELFF. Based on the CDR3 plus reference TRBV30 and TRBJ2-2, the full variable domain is SQTIHQWPATLVQPVGSPLSLECTVEGTSNPNLYWYRQAAGRGLQLLFYSVGIGQISSEVPQNLSASRPQDRQFILSSKKLLLSDSGFYLCAWGGTGELFFGEGSRLTVL.

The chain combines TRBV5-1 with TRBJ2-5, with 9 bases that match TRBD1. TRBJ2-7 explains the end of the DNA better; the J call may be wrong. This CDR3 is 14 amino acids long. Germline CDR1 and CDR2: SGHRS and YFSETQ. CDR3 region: CASSGTGPSYEQYF. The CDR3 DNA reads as TGCGCCAGCAGCGGGACAGGGCCGAGTTACGAGCAGTACTTC.